Presented here are 4 T cell receptor beta chains from one specimen sequenced in a study of blood T cell repertoires in COVID-19. Clones were sequenced by immunoSEQ multiplex PCR, and TCRdb holds only the in-frame ones, with some missing. The sample consists of 340,000 or so clones, around four fifths of them appearing once. Sequenced: peripheral blood. These TCRs come from a young man with active or convalescent COVID-19.

The gene calls are TRBV24-1 and TRBJ2-5, with 11 bases that match TRBD2. This CDR3 has 16 amino acids. V lost 5 bases and J lost 6; bases outside the gene matches: 10. Per germline, CDR1 KGHDR and CDR2 SFDVKD. The CDR3 is CATSGVGLAGTKTQYF. CDR3 DNA sequence: TGTGCCACCAGTGGGGTCGGACTAGCGGGCACGAAGACCCAGTACTTC.

The J gene is TRBJ2-1, the V gene TRBV6-5; 9 bases match TRBD1. The CDR3 consists of 12 residues. Germline loops: CDR1 MNHEY, CDR2 SVGAGI. V lost 6 bases to trimming and J lost 9 bases; unmatched junction nucleotides: 3. This CDR3 reads CASSPGQGEQFF. The CDR3 DNA reads as TGTGCCAGCAGCCCGGGACAGGGTGAGCAGTTCTTC.

V is TRBV5-1 and J is TRBJ2-3; tentative D call: TRBD1 (6 bases). Germline V gives CDR1 SGHRS, CDR2 YFSETQ. CDR3 length equals 15 residues. Trimming removed 4 bases from V and 1 base from J, with 13 bases in between. In DNA form, the CDR3 reads TGCGCCAGCAGCACAGGACAGCTTCGCACAGATACGCAGTATTTT. Translating it yields CASSTGQLRTDTQYF.

The count of this clone is one. The chain has TRBV30 and TRBJ2-7; perhaps TRBD2 as D (5 bases). The CDR3 extends over 12 amino acids. Per germline, CDR1 GTSNPN and CDR2 SVGIG (reference sequence). V lost 2 bases to trimming and J lost 6 bases, with 11 bases between them. CDR3 nucleotides: TGTGCCTGGAGTAGAAGAGGGAGCGAGCAGTACTTC. Translated, it gives CAWSRRGSEQYF.